This TCR beta chain was obtained from a study of blood T cells in healthy people across ages. Study results and caveats: Comparison with aged donors showed that long-lived donors had more naive CD4+ cells and higher diversity.

The donors, healthy Caucasians from Russia, were aged 6 to 90. V dropped 1 base and J dropped 4; count of bases not matched to a gene: 0. The germline CDR1 and CDR2 sequences are ENHRY and SYGVKD. This CDR3 comprises 13 residues. This clonotype was picked up a small number of times. What it binds is not known. The second PCR ran about 6 to 12 cycles with a sample-barcoded 5' primer and J-beta primers. TCRdb called the 5' RACE reads again in MiXCR, with one record for every CDR3 protein. The table shows about 1.1 million distinct CDR3 sequences, with roughly two fifths occurring only once. The J gene is TRBJ1-1, the V gene TRBV10-3; the match to TRBD1 covers 7 bases. Sequences were obtained from blood. The receptor was isolated from a man aged 18-30 years in good health. The CDR3 is CAISEYRGTEAFF. CDR3 coding DNA: TGTGCCATCAGTGAGTACAGGGGCACTGAAGCTTTCTTT.